The 18 T cell receptor beta chains below all came from one sample that was sequenced in a study of tumor-infiltrating lymphocytes in primary liver carcinoma. Total RNA (roughly 530 ng) served as template for TCR beta cDNA synthesis primed by a constant-region primer. Modified slightly, ARM-PCR produced TCR beta libraries over three nested multiplex PCR rounds. TRBV1-TRBV30 forward primers paired with a C-beta reverse primer drove the first two PCR rounds, about 11 cycles each. TCRdb re-analysed the multiplex PCR reads in MiXCR, keeping a single row per CDR3 protein. The table records 300,000 to 350,000 distinct CDR3 sequences, 65% of them present only once. Alongside blood RNA obtained from unsorted whole blood, germline DNA was also extracted. The source material was peripheral blood. Source of these receptors: a man between 40 and 49 years old with primary liver carcinoma and hepatitis B virus infection.

Comment on this clonotype: Sequence at one end of the junction differs from germline and may be a read error. The rearrangement joins TRBV11-2 to TRBJ2-1; D is unclear. There are 14 residues in the CDR3. Germline CDR1 SGHAT, CDR2 FQNNGV. The CDR3 loop reads CASSLAGMYNEQLF. The CDR3 nucleotides read TGTGCCAGCAGCTTAGCGGGTATGTACAATGAGCAGCTCTTC.

This sequence joins TRBV20-1 and TRBJ2-5, with TRBD1 as a possible D gene (5 bases). V lost 1 base, J lost 5 bases, and 14 bases lay in between. The CDR3 runs 14 residues. Germline CDR1 and CDR2: DFQATT and SNEGSKA (reference sequence). The CDR3 reads CSARGGAFLETQYF. CDR3 sequence (DNA): TGCAGTGCTAGAGGGGGCGCATTCCTGGAGACCCAGTACTTC.

About this clonotype: An end of the junction does not agree with germline; a read error may underlie this. J is TRBJ2-1 and V is TRBV11-2, with TRBD2 matching over 9 bases. The CDR3 totals 15 residues. Per the germline V gene, CDR1 is SGHAT and CDR2 is FQNNGV. In DNA, the CDR3 is TGTGCCATCAGCCCCTCGACTAGCGGATACGATGAGCAGTTCTTC. Its translation is CAISPSTSGYDEQFF.

The sample holds many counts of this clonotype. This chain uses TRBV11-2 with TRBJ1-5; TRBD1 aligns across 7 bases. Looked up from germline, CDR1 is SGHAT and CDR2 is FQNNGV. V lost 0 bases, J lost 4 bases, and 3 bases stayed unmatched. The CDR3 has 15 residues. The CDR3 nucleotides read TGTGCCAGCAGCTTAGATCAGACAGGGAATCAGCCCCAGCATTTT. Encoded protein: CASSLDQTGNQPQHF.

A remark on this clonotype: A much larger clone differs by one base, so this may be a read error. The chain has TRBV6-6 and TRBJ2-7; maybe TRBD2 (5 bases). Germline V gene lookup returns CDR1 MNHNY and CDR2 SVGAGI (reference sequence). V lost 2 bases and J lost 4, with 15 bases in between. The CDR3 totals 15 residues. The CDR3 DNA sequence: TGTGCCAGCAGTTACCTCGGGATAGCAGATTACGAGCAGTACTTC. Translation: CASSYLGIADYEQYF.

This clonotype appeared many times. The chain carries TRBV11-2 and TRBJ2-2; D is perhaps TRBD2 (6 bases). The CDR3 contains 14 residues. The V gene lost 5 bases and the J gene lost 7 bases, with 14 bases spanning the gap. Per germline, CDR1 SGHAT and CDR2 FQNNGV. CDR3 amino acids: CASSRRGFGGELFF. In DNA form, the CDR3 reads TGTGCCAGCAGCCGACGGGGGTTCGGCGGGGAGCTGTTTTTT.

This clonotype was seen a handful of times. The chain is built from TRBV28 and TRBJ1-6; the D is unclear. The V end was cut by 6 bases, the J end by 4 bases, with 10 bases between. Germline V gene lookup returns CDR1 MDHEN and CDR2 SYDVKM. The CDR3 runs to 14 residues. The CDR3 sequence is CASRLEFYNSPLHF. The CDR3 DNA is TGTGCCAGCAGGCTGGAGTTTTATAATTCACCCCTCCACTTT.

Note on this clonotype: This CDR3 is missing its conserved last phenylalanine or tryptophan, likely due to a read error. The rearrangement joins TRBV4-1 to TRBJ2-1; D unresolved. CDR3 length: 11 amino acids. Germline V CDR1 and CDR2: MGHRA, YSYEKL. The CDR3 region is CASSQDNEQFL. The DNA for the CDR3 is TGCGCCAGCAGCCAAGACAATGAACAGTTCCTC.

Concerning this clonotype: Being one base from a much bigger clone, this may be a read error. In this CDR3 the conserved last residue, phenylalanine or tryptophan, is missing, so a read error is likely. The chain combines TRBV6-5 with TRBJ2-1, with 7 bases that match TRBD2. Trimming cost V 2 bases and J 5 bases; bases outside gene matches: 6. This CDR3 region has 15 residues. Germline CDR1 is MNHEY and CDR2 is SVGAGI. The CDR3 DNA reads as TGTGCCAGCAGTTACCGACTAGCTGGAGACAATGAGCAGTTCATC. Translation: CASSYRLAGDNEQFI.

This clonotype was detected once. The germline gene is not matched at one end of the junction; a read error may be the cause. V and J are TRBV11-2 and TRBJ2-1; 7 bases are shared with TRBD1. CDR1 is SGHAT, CDR2 FQNNGV, per germline. The length of the CDR3 is 16 residues. In DNA, the CDR3 is TGTGCCAGGAGCTTGACGGACAGGAAGGTCTACAATGAGCAGTTCTTC. Protein product: CARSLTDRKVYNEQFF.

This clonotype has only one observation. The rearrangement joins TRBV2 to TRBJ2-2, with D tentatively TRBD1 or TRBD2 (7 bases each). The CDR3 length is 14 residues. CDR1 and CDR2 (germline): SNHLY, FYNNEI. V lost 8 bases and J 6 bases, leaving 16 bases between the germline ends. The CDR3 DNA reads as TGTGCCAGCGGGCAGGGGGAGGGGTCCGGGGAGCTGTTTTTT. Its translation: CASGQGEGSGELFF. Using reference TRBV2 and TRBJ2-2 for the parts outside the CDR3, the full variable domain is EPEVTQTPSHQVTQMGQEVILRCVPISNHLYFYWYRQILGQKVEFLVSFYNNEISEKSEIFDDQFSVERPDGSNFTLKIRSTKLEDSAMYFCASGQGEGSGELFFGEGSRLTVL.

This clonotype occurred a few times. CDR3 DNA: TGTGCCAGCAGTGCGCGGGGGGGCTCCTACAATGAGCAGTTCTTC. Translation gives CASSARGGSYNEQFF. The chain uses TRBV6-1 and TRBJ2-1; TRBD2 matches at 9 bases. CDR3 length: 15 amino acids. V trimming: 4 bases; J trimming: 0 bases; junction bases outside the gene matches: 1. The germline V gene has CDR1 MNHNS and CDR2 SASEGT.

The chain joins TRBV5-5 to TRBJ2-4; 7 bases line up with TRBD1. From germline, CDR1 is SGHKS and CDR2 YYEKEE (reference sequence). Unmatched junction bases numbered 3, after V lost 4 bases and J lost 5 bases. The CDR3 extends over 13 amino acids. CDR3 protein: CASSLQGENIQYF. The CDR3 DNA reads TGTGCCAGCAGCCTTCAGGGGGAAAACATTCAGTACTTC.

This clonotype has only a few counts. The germline gene is not matched at one end of the junction; a read error may be the cause. V and J are TRBV5-1 and TRBJ2-7, with 10 bases that match TRBD2. The germline V gene encodes CDR1 SGHRS and CDR2 YFSETQ. CDR3 length equals 16 residues. CDR3 loop: CSSSLSTTSGNHEQYF. The CDR3 DNA reads as TGCTCCAGCAGCTTGTCAACTACTAGCGGGAACCACGAGCAGTACTTC.

As regards this clonotype: Just one base apart from a much larger clone, this may be a read error. The chain links TRBV5-6 to TRBJ2-5, with D possibly being TRBD2 (5 bases). V shed 4 bases and J shed 6 bases, with 13 bases lying between them. This CDR3 is 13 amino acids long. Germline CDR1 reads SGHDT; CDR2 reads YYEEEE. CDR3 protein: CASSGERKKTQYF. The CDR3 DNA sequence: TGTGCCAGCAGCGGGGAGAGGAAGAAGACCCAGTACTTC.

V usage is TRBV6-1 and J usage is TRBJ2-3; no reliable D call. The germline V gene encodes CDR1 MNHNS and CDR2 SASEGT. The CDR3 runs to 15 residues. V shed 4 bases and J shed 0 bases, with 11 bases lying between them. The CDR3 bases are TGTGCCAGCAGTGCTCAAGCGTGGAGCACAGATACGCAGTATTTT. Its protein is CASSAQAWSTDTQYF.

This clonotype was seen ten or more times. The CDR3 DNA follows: TGTGCCAGCAGCTTGGGGACAGCCTTTACCGGGGAGCTGTTTTTT. Amino acid sequence: CASSLGTAFTGELFF. The rearrangement uses TRBV11-2 and TRBJ2-2; 7 bases are shared with TRBD1. V was clipped by 3 bases and J by 5 bases; unmatched bases: 6. The germline V gene encodes CDR1 SGHAT and CDR2 FQNNGV. This CDR3 spans 15 amino acids.

This clonotype was observed many times. The CDR3 spells CASSPSGRVSVTEAFF. CDR3 DNA sequence: TGTGCCAGCAGCCCCTCTGGCAGGGTTAGCGTCACTGAAGCTTTCTTT. The rearrangement joins TRBV11-2 to TRBJ1-1; tentative D call: TRBD1 (5 bases). Germline loops: CDR1 SGHAT, CDR2 FQNNGV. The CDR3 spans 16 residues. Trimming pared 5 bases from V and 4 bases from J, leaving 20 bases between.